One sample yielded the 26 T cell receptor beta chains listed below, sequenced in a study of beta chain bispecific antibodies for T cell cancers (dated by TCRdb to about 2021). The full study reports these points: Every sequenced sample contained a mix of leukemia cell line cells and normal T cells, and most targeted TRBV signal came from the leukemia cells rather than from the normal T cells.

No antigen has been assigned to these receptors. T cells were expanded from blood mononuclear cells for approximately 3 days using either anti-CD3 antibody OKT3 or CD3/CD28 Dynabeads. The library came from 5' RACE. TCRdb passed the public sequencing reads through fastp at Q25 and MiXCR, retaining productive beta sequences. Records with the same CDR3 protein are collapsed into one entry carrying the most frequent genes and DNA. The sample profile shows tens of thousands of distinct CDR3 sequences; approximately 2.4% of them were found once. The ten top clones hold approximately 30% of the sample. Specimen: healthy donor T cells cultured with leukemia cells. Receptors were obtained from a human donor in good health. Some clones in this sample may be carry-over from other donors' samples.

This clonotype has ten or more counts. This sequence joins TRBV11-2 and TRBJ1-6; D call uncertain. Germline V gene lookup returns CDR1 SGHAT and CDR2 FQNNGV. Trimming took off 4 bases at V and 13 bases at J, with 11 bases between the two ends. CDR3 length: 12 residues. CDR3 sequence: CASSSLGSPLHF. The DNA of the CDR3 is TGTGCCAGCAGCTCACTGGGGTCGCCCCTCCACTTT.

Many counts were recorded for this clonotype. This chain uses TRBV5-5 with TRBJ1-6; no reliable D call. The CDR3 has 15 residues. The V gene lost 0 bases and the J gene lost 9 bases, with 13 bases spanning the gap. Germline V gene sequence: CDR1 SGHKS, CDR2 YYEKEE (reference sequence). CDR3 residues: CASSLEEGWGSPLHF. The CDR3, as DNA: TGTGCCAGCAGCTTGGAAGAGGGATGGGGTTCACCCCTCCACTTT. Filled out from reference TRBV5-5 and TRBJ1-6, the complete variable domain reads DAGVTQSPTHLIKTRGQQVTLRCSPISGHKSVSWYQQVLGQGPQFIFQYYEKEERGRGNFPDRFSARQFPNYSSELNVNALLLGDSALYLCASSLEEGWGSPLHFGNGTRLTVT.

This clonotype was seen repeatedly, ten times or more. This chain connects TRBV13 to TRBJ1-6; D ambiguous. From germline, CDR1 is PRHDT and CDR2 FYEKMQ (reference sequence). The CDR3 is made up of 13 amino acids. The ends were cut back, 5 bases at V and 11 bases at J, with 13 bases in the middle. The CDR3 region is CASSPGRQPPLHF. The CDR3 nucleotides are TGTGCCAGCAGCCCTGGCAGGCAACCACCCCTCCACTTT.

This clonotype has ten or more counts. V and J are TRBV6-1 and TRBJ1-2; unclear D gene. V lost 2 bases and J lost 2, with 6 bases in between. Germline V gives CDR1 MNHNS, CDR2 SASEGT. The CDR3 has 13 amino acids. The CDR3 sequence is CASSERRNYGYTF. In nucleotides, the CDR3 is TGTGCCAGCAGTGAAAGGAGGAACTATGGCTACACCTTC.

In its sample, this clonotype was seen many times. The J gene is TRBJ2-7, the V gene TRBV2; the D gene is possibly TRBD1 (5 bases). There are 12 residues in the CDR3. Germline CDR1 and CDR2: SNHLY and FYNNEI. Between the trimmed V and J ends, which lost 6 bases and 2 bases, there was a span of 8 bases. DNA for the CDR3: TGTGCCAGCAGAACAGGTACCTACGAGCAGTACTTC. Translation: CASRTGTYEQYF.

Remarks on this clonotype: A much larger clone differs by one base, so this may be a read error. V is TRBV9 and J is TRBJ2-7, with D perhaps TRBD1 (6 bases). The germline gives CDR1 SGDLS, CDR2 YYNGEE. This CDR3 contains 13 residues. CDR3 amino acids: CGSSRRGGHEQYF. In DNA, the CDR3 is TGTGGCAGCAGCCGAAGAGGGGGTCACGAGCAGTACTTC.

This clonotype was detected a few times. This chain uses TRBV2 with TRBJ2-3, with TRBD2 matching 14 bases. This CDR3 region has 17 residues. The germline V gene encodes CDR1 SNHLY and CDR2 FYNNEI. Trimming at V came to 5 bases and at J to 4 bases, leaving 8 bases not matched to a gene. Here the CDR3 DNA reads TGTGCCAGCAGTTTTCTTGGGACTAGCGGGGGACCAGATACGCAGTATTTT. Its protein product is CASSFLGTSGGPDTQYF.

This clonotype was recorded at least ten times. The J gene is TRBJ1-5, the V gene TRBV5-5, with 7 nucleotides matching TRBD1. After removal of 4 bases from V and 0 bases from J, the junction contained 4 bases not matched to a gene. CDR1 and CDR2 from the germline V gene are SGHKS and YYEKEE (reference sequence). The CDR3 contains 15 residues. The CDR3 is CASSGTVGSNQPQHF. CDR3 DNA sequence: TGTGCCAGCAGCGGGACAGTGGGTAGCAATCAGCCCCAGCATTTT.

Comment on this clonotype: It differs at one base from a far larger clone, so likely a read error. The chain is built from TRBV3-1 and TRBJ2-7; possible D gene TRBD2, 5 bases. Germline CDR1 is LGHDT and CDR2 is YNNKEL (reference sequence). This CDR3 comprises 14 residues. The CDR3 coding sequence is TGTGCCAGCAGTCAAGGGAGCTCCTACAATGAGCAGTACTTC. Its protein is CASSQGSSYNEQYF.

This clonotype was found many times. V gene TRBV25-1 combines with J gene TRBJ1-4, with D hard to call. Germline CDR1 reads MGHDK; CDR2 reads SYGVNS. The CDR3 loop spans 17 amino acids. The ends were cut back, 5 bases at V and 1 base at J, with 17 bases in the middle. In DNA form, the CDR3 reads TGTGCCAGCAGTTTTCACCCCGCATGTAAAACTAATGAAAAACTGTTTTTT. Translating gives CASSFHPACKTNEKLFF. Supplemented by reference TRBV25-1 and TRBJ1-4, the full variable domain reads EADIYQTPRYLVIGTGKKITLECSQTMGHDKMYWYQQDPGMELHLIHYSYGVNSTEKGDLSSESTVSRIRTEHFPLTLESARPSHTSQYLCASSFHPACKTNEKLFFGSGTQLSVL.

Ten or more counts support this clonotype. The CDR3 DNA is TGTGCCAGCAGTGCGGACAGGGTTGAAAAACTGTTTTTT. Translating it yields CASSADRVEKLFF. The rearrangement joins TRBV6-1 to TRBJ1-4; 8 bases are a match to TRBD1. CDR3 length: 13 amino acids. With V trimmed by 4 bases and J by 7 bases, 2 bases remained unmatched. CDR1 MNHNS and CDR2 SASEGT come from the germline V gene.

CDR3 residues: CAISEAYSGTGTSTLHF. The CDR3 DNA reads as TGTGCCATCAGTGAGGCGTACTCCGGGACAGGGACTTCGACCCTCCACTTT. V gene TRBV10-3 combines with J gene TRBJ1-6; TRBD1 matches 9 bases. V lost 2 bases, J lost 14 bases, and 16 bases stayed unmatched. Germline V gives CDR1 ENHRY, CDR2 SYGVKD. The CDR3 covers 17 residues.

This clonotype was counted many times. The genes are TRBV5-6 and TRBJ2-1, with D unresolved. This CDR3 has 12 residues. Trimming cost V 0 bases and J 4 bases, with 2 bases left between them. Germline CDR1 SGHDT, CDR2 YYEEEE. The CDR3 bases are TGTGCCAGCAGCTTGGAGTACAATGAGCAGTTCTTC. Residues: CASSLEYNEQFF.

This clonotype was observed many times. The rearrangement uses TRBV10-1 and TRBJ1-5; D is possibly TRBD1 (6 bases). This CDR3 spans 16 amino acids. The V and J ends lost 8 bases and 4 bases respectively, with 21 bases between them. Per the germline V gene, CDR1 is WNHNN and CDR2 is SYGVQD (reference sequence). The chain's CDR3 is CASRTKRTEWNQPQHF. The CDR3 DNA is TGCGCCAGCCGAACCAAAAGGACAGAATGGAATCAGCCCCAGCATTTT.

This clonotype was found many times. The chain is built from TRBV5-6 and TRBJ2-7; 7 positions agree with TRBD1. Unmatched junction bases numbered 7, after V lost 5 bases and J lost 2 bases. Germline V gene data show CDR1 as SGHDT and CDR2 as YYEEEE. This CDR3 is 14 amino acids long. In DNA form, the CDR3 reads TGTGCCAGCAGTCTACAGGGGCCGGCCTACGAGCAGTACTTC. Protein sequence: CASSLQGPAYEQYF.

V and J are TRBV19 and TRBJ2-7; 9 nucleotides match TRBD2. Trimming took 5 bases from V and 6 from J; bases not matched to a gene: 5. CDR1 is LNHDA and CDR2 is SQIVND in the germline V gene (reference sequence). The CDR3 loop spans 13 amino acids. CDR3 sequence: CASSWTSVSEQYF. The DNA of the CDR3 is TGTGCCAGTAGTTGGACTAGCGTTAGCGAGCAGTACTTC.

This clonotype was found many times. The chain links TRBV20-1 to TRBJ1-1, with 7 bases that match TRBD1. Germline V gives CDR1 DFQATT, CDR2 SNEGSKA (reference sequence). The CDR3 sequence is 15 residues long. Losses at the gene ends were 2 bases for V and 3 bases for J; bases not matched to a gene: 9. The CDR3 DNA reads as TGCAGTGCTAGACAACAGGGGTTGTTGGACACTGAAGCTTTCTTT. This encodes CSARQQGLLDTEAFF.

This clonotype has ten or more counts. The chain couples TRBV4-1 to TRBJ2-7; TRBD2 is a possible D gene (5 bases). Germline V lookup: CDR1 MGHRA, CDR2 YSYEKL. The CDR3 runs 16 residues. V lost 0 bases, J lost 3 bases, and 15 bases lay in between. The CDR3 loop reads CASSQDREVGYYEQYF. The CDR3 DNA reads as TGCGCCAGCAGCCAAGATCGGGAAGTGGGATACTACGAGCAGTACTTC.

This rearrangement joins TRBV28 to TRBJ2-3; D gene ambiguous. Per germline, CDR1 MDHEN and CDR2 SYDVKM. The CDR3 is 14 amino acids. The ends were cut back, 8 bases at V and 1 base at J, with 13 bases in the middle. This chain's CDR3 is CASGVRLRTDTQYF. The CDR3 nucleotides read TGTGCCAGCGGGGTAAGGCTCCGCACAGATACGCAGTATTTT.

This clonotype was recorded many times. The rearrangement joins TRBV25-1 to TRBJ2-5; TRBD1 or TRBD2 may be the D gene (5 bases each). CDR1 and CDR2 (germline): MGHDK, SYGVNS. This CDR3 comprises 14 residues. V was trimmed by 3 bases and J by 2 bases, leaving 10 bases between them. CDR3 in DNA: TGTGCCAGCAGTGAGAGGGGTGGACAAGAGACCCAGTACTTC. It translates to CASSERGGQETQYF.

This clonotype was picked up many times. The J gene is TRBJ2-7, the V gene TRBV27; 7 bases match TRBD1. The CDR3 sequence is 12 residues long. Germline trimming cut 8 bases from V and 4 bases from J; bases unmatched to any gene: 5. Germline lookup yields CDR1 MNHEY and CDR2 SMNVEV (reference sequence). CDR3 sequence reads: CASAVTGYEQYF. CDR3 in DNA: TGTGCCAGCGCCGTGACAGGGTACGAGCAGTACTTC.

This clonotype was counted a few times. This chain links TRBV2 with TRBJ2-7, with D perhaps matching TRBD2 (6 bases). The ends were cut back, 8 bases at V and 2 bases at J, with 22 bases in the middle. The germline V gene has CDR1 SNHLY and CDR2 FYNNEI. CDR3 length equals 16 residues. CDR3 in amino acids: CASLGSGRSGAYEQYF. The CDR3 DNA reads TGTGCCAGCCTAGGTTCAGGACGCTCGGGAGCCTACGAGCAGTACTTC.

This clonotype is medium-sized within its sample. V and J are TRBV10-3 and TRBJ2-5; no definite D call. Trimming left V 6 bases short and J 4 bases short, with 18 bases between. This CDR3 is 15 amino acids long. The germline V gene has CDR1 ENHRY and CDR2 SYGVKD. The DNA for the CDR3 is TGTGCCATCAGACCCACACTCCTAAACCCAGAGACCCAGTACTTC. Its translation: CAIRPTLLNPETQYF.

This clonotype was picked up many times. The chain is built from TRBV7-9 and TRBJ2-7; TRBD1 agrees at 8 bases. CDR3 size: 15 residues. The germline V gene encodes CDR1 SEHNR and CDR2 FQNEAQ (reference sequence). J gave up 3 bases and V 5 bases, and 9 bases lay outside the gene matches. CDR3 DNA sequence: TGTGCCAGCAGCCCCTTGGACAGGGTCGACTACGAGCAGTACTTC. Translating it yields CASSPLDRVDYEQYF.

This clonotype was counted many times. The V and J genes are TRBV9 and TRBJ1-2, with D tentatively TRBD1 (5 bases). The germline V and J ends were trimmed by 3 bases and 6 bases, with 21 bases remaining between them. This CDR3 spans 16 amino acids. The germline gives CDR1 SGDLS, CDR2 YYNGEE. Here the CDR3 DNA reads TGTGCCAGCAGCGCTGGGGGGGGGAGAGAAAACGATGGCTACACCTTC. Protein product: CASSAGGGRENDGYTF. The full variable domain, its missing parts supplied by reference TRBV9 and TRBJ1-2, is DSGVTQTPKHLITATGQRVTLRCSPRSGDLSVYWYQQSLDQGLQFLIQYYNGEERAKGNILERFSAQQFPDLHSELNLSSLELGDSALYFCASSAGGGRENDGYTFGSGTRLTVV.

This clonotype came up many times. The chain couples TRBV5-1 to TRBJ2-1; TRBD2 matches at 8 bases. Per the germline V gene, CDR1 is SGHRS and CDR2 is YFSETQ. This CDR3 contains 15 residues. V lost 6 bases to trimming and J lost 3 bases; unmatched junction nucleotides: 8. The CDR3 is CASTLGGLVYNEQFF. In DNA form, the CDR3 reads TGCGCCAGCACCCTAGGGGGACTAGTCTACAATGAGCAGTTCTTC.